This entry describes one T cell receptor (beta chain). The antigen remains unidentified. The record originates from a study of cytomegalovirus exposure and HLA in healthy donors. Study-wide results and limits: An apparent linkage of common viral pathogens to several of the most significant clusters emerged in a later analysis.

PCR employed 60 Vbeta and 13 Jbeta primers. Only in-frame clones appear in the TCRdb table, and some are missing; sequencing was by immunoSEQ multiplex PCR. The sample consists of 150,000 to 200,000 clones, over 70% of them appearing once. Germline CDR1 reads KGHSH; CDR2 reads LQKENI. Trimming pared 4 bases from V and 7 bases from J, leaving 11 bases between. The CDR3 extends over 12 amino acids. This sequence joins TRBV18 and TRBJ2-7; D is undetermined. The source is a woman aged 35 to 49 in good health and CMV-seronegative. The sample consisted of PBMCs. CDR3 bases: TGTGCCAGCTCACTGCCCGATCGGGAGCAGTACTTC. This translates into CASSLPDREQYF.